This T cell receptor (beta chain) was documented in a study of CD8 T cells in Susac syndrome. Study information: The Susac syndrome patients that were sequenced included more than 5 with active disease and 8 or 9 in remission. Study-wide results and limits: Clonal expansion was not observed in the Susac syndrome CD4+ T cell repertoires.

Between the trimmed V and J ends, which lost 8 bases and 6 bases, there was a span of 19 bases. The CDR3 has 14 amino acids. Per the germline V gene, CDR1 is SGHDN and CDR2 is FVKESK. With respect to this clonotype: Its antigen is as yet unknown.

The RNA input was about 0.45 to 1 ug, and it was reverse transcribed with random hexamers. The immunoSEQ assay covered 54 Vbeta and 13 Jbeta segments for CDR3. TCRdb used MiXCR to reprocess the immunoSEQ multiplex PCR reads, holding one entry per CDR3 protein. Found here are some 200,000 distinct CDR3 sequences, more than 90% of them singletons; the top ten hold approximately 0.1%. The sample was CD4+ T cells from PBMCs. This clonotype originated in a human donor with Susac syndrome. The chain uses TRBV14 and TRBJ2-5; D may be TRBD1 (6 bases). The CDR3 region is CASGSTGFSQTQYF. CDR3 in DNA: TGTGCCAGCGGATCTACAGGGTTTTCTCAGACCCAGTACTTC.